This entry describes one T cell receptor (beta chain). What it binds is not known. This sample stems from a study of cytomegalovirus exposure and HLA in healthy donors. The study, taken as a whole, reports: A previous analysis found most TCR beta V segments productive roughly 87% or roughly 30% of the time.

The PCR employed 60 Vbeta primers together with 13 Jbeta primers. Some clones are missing from TCRdb's copy, which holds only in-frame ones; the method was immunoSEQ multiplex PCR. The table has roughly 180,000 clones, roughly 82% seen once. The germline V gene encodes CDR1 LGHNA and CDR2 YNFKEQ. The CDR3 is made up of 17 amino acids. V was trimmed by 0 bases and J by 0 bases, leaving 12 bases between them. The sequencing sample was made of PBMCs. The receptor was isolated from a girl aged 2-10 years in good health and CMV-seropositive. The rearrangement uses TRBV4-2 and TRBJ2-1; no reliable D call. The CDR3 loop reads CASSQDVLRDSYNEQFF. CDR3 nucleotides: TGTGCCAGCAGCCAAGATGTTTTGAGAGACTCCTACAATGAGCAGTTCTTC.